This T cell receptor (beta chain) emerged from a study of shared clonotypes between healthy human individuals. The authors ran the assay at deep level. Using immunoSEQ multiplex PCR, the repertoire was profiled, and TCRdb retains in-frame clones only, with some absent. The sample shows some 800,000 clones, roughly 92% of them seen only once. Naive CD8 cells, CD45RO-negative and positively selected for CCR7, excluded terminally differentiated effector memory CD45RA+ cells. The J segment lost 2 bases and the V segment lost 3 bases, leaving 8 bases of the junction unmatched. The CDR3 spans 16 residues. The germline V gene encodes CDR1 MDHEN and CDR2 SYDVKM.

This clonotype originated in a man aged 25-45 years in good health. This chain connects TRBV28 to TRBJ1-2; TRBD1 matches at 8 bases. Specimen: naive CD8+ T cells sorted from blood. CDR3 protein: CASSFGRGPVNYGYTF. Here the CDR3 DNA reads TGTGCCAGCAGTTTCGGCAGGGGGCCCGTAAACTATGGCTACACCTTC.